This T cell receptor (beta chain) was recovered during a study of CD8 T cells in Susac syndrome. Points from the study as a whole: Susac CD8+ clonal expansion peaked in TEMRA cells and active patients.

After extraction with the RNeasy kit, 0.5 to 1 ug of the RNA was reverse transcribed using random hexamers. Using its own MiXCR run on the immunoSEQ multiplex PCR reads, TCRdb lists one record per CDR3 protein. The sample has fewer than 90,000 distinct CDR3 sequences, around 94% seen once. On this clonotype: Its specificity is not known.

The J segment lost 5 bases and the V segment lost 1 base, leaving 11 bases of the junction unmatched. CDR3 length: 17 residues. CDR1 is MGHRA and CDR2 is YSYEKL in the germline V gene. The V call is TRBV4-1, the J call TRBJ2-7; 10 positions agree with TRBD1. Sequenced material: CD8+ T cells from PBMCs. The TCR sequence derives from a human donor with Susac syndrome. The CDR3 coding sequence is TGCGCCAGCAGCCAAGTAGTGTGGGACAGGGGAAAGCACGAGCAGTACTTC. This translates into CASSQVVWDRGKHEQYF.